Described below is a single TCR beta chain sequence and its context. Antigen: not known. The data were produced by immunoSEQ multiplex PCR, yet TCRdb's version contains in-frame clones alone and is incomplete. The table has some 87,000 clones, 96% seen once. This entry belongs to a study of cytomegalovirus exposure and HLA in healthy donors. Notes on the study in general: Most TCRs appeared rarely, but some public TCRs recurred in many donors. The study listed some 160 cytomegalovirus-associated TCR beta chains. Specificity of a few CMV-associated chains for CMV antigens was verified in vitro.

The donors were part of the validation cohort, which consisted of approximately 110 subjects and was separate from the first cohort of several hundred subjects. The CDR3 is made up of 14 amino acids. Germline lookup yields CDR1 SGHAT and CDR2 FQNNGV. With 1 base removed from V and 2 bases from J, the gap between germline ends came to 9 bases. V is TRBV11-2 and J is TRBJ2-7; no firm D call. The receptor comes from a woman aged 18 to 35 in good health and CMV-seronegative. Sequenced sample: PBMCs. CDR3 in DNA: TGTGCCAGCAGCTTAGCGGTCGGAGCCTACGAGCAGTACTTC. It is translated as CASSLAVGAYEQYF.